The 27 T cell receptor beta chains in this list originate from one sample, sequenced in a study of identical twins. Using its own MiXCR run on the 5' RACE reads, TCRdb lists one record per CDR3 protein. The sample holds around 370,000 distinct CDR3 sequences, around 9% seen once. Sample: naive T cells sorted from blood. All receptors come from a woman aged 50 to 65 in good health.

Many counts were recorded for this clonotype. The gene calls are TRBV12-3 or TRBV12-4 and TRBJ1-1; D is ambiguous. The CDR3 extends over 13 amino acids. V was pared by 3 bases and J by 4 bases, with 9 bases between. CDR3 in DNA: TGTGCCAGCAGTTTCGGCGGACCCACTGAAGCTTTCTTT. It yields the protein CASSFGGPTEAFF.

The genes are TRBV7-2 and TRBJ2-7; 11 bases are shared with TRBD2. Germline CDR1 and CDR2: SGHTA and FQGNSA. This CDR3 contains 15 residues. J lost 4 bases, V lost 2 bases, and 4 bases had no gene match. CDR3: CASSLRLAGGYEQYF. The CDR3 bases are TGTGCCAGCAGCTTACGCCTAGCGGGAGGTTACGAGCAGTACTTC.

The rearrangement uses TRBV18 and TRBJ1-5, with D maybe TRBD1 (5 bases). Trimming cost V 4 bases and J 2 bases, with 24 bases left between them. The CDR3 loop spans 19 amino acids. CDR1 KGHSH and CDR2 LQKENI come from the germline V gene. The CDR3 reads CASSLTDGGGSLRNQPQHF. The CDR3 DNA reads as TGTGCCAGCTCACTTACGGACGGGGGAGGGAGTCTTCGCAATCAGCCCCAGCATTTT.

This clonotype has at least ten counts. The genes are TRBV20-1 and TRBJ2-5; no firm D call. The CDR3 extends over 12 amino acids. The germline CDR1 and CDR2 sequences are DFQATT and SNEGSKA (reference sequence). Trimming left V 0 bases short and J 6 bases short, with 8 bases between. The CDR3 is CSARDPGQTQYF. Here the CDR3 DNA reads TGCAGTGCTAGAGATCCGGGCCAGACCCAGTACTTC.

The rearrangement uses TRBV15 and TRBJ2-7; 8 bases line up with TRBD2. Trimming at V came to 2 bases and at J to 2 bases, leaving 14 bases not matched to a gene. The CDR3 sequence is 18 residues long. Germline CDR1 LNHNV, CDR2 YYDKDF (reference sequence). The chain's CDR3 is CATSRHSRPGLGAYEQYF. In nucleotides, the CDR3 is TGTGCCACCAGCAGACATTCCCGACCGGGACTAGGGGCCTACGAGCAGTACTTC.

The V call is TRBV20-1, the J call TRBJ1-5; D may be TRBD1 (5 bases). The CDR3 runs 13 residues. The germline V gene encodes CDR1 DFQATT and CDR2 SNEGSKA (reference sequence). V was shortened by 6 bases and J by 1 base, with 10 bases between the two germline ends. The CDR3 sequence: CSAHAGSNQPQHF. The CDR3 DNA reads TGCAGTGCCCACGCAGGGAGCAATCAGCCCCAGCATTTT.

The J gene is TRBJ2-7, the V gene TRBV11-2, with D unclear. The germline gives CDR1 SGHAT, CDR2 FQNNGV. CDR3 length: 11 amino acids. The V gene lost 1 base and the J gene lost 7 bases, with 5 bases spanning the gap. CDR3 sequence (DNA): TGTGCCAGCAGCTTAGCCCAAGAGCAGTACGTC. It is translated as CASSLAQEQYV.

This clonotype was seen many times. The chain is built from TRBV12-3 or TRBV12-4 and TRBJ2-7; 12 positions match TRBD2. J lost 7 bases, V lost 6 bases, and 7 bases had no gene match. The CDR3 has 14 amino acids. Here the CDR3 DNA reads TGTGCCAGCAGCCCACTAGCGGGAGGAGGTGAGCAGTACGTC. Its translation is CASSPLAGGGEQYV.

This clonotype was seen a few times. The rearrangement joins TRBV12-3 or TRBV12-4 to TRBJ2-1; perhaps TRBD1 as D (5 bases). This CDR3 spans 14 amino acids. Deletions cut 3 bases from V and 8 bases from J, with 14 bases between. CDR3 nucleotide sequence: TGTGCCAGCAGTTTCCCCGGCAGGGCCCATGAGCAGTTCTTC. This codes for CASSFPGRAHEQFF.

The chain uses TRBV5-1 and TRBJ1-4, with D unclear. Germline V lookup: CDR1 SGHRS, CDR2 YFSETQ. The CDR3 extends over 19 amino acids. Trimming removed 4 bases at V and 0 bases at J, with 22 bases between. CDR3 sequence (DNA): TGCGCCAGCAGCCAAACTCCGTCGGCCATAGATTCAACTAATGAAAAACTGTTTTTT. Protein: CASSQTPSAIDSTNEKLFF.

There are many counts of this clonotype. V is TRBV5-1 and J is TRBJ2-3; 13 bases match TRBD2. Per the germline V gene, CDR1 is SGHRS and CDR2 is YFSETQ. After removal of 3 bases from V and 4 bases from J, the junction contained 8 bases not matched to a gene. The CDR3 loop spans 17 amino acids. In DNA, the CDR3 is TGCGCCAGCAGCTCCCCGACTAGCGGGAGGACTTCAGATACGCAGTATTTT. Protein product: CASSSPTSGRTSDTQYF.

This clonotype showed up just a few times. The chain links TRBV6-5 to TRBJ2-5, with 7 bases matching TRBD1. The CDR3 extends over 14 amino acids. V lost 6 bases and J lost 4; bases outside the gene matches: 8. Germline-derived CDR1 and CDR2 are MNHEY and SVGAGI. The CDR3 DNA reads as TGTGCCAGCAGCACAGGGGTTTCCCTAGAGACCCAGTACTTC. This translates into CASSTGVSLETQYF.

This CDR3 reads CASSESSGSMSDTQYF. In nucleotides, the CDR3 is TGTGCCAGCAGTGAAAGTAGCGGGAGTATGTCAGATACGCAGTATTTT. The rearrangement joins TRBV25-1 to TRBJ2-3; 9 nucleotides agree with TRBD2. Germline V CDR1 and CDR2: MGHDK, SYGVNS. The CDR3 loop spans 16 amino acids. J gave up 4 bases and V 2 bases, and 7 bases lay outside the gene matches. The full variable domain, its missing parts supplied by reference TRBV25-1 and TRBJ2-3, is EADIYQTPRYLVIGTGKKITLECSQTMGHDKMYWYQQDPGMELHLIHYSYGVNSTEKGDLSSESTVSRIRTEHFPLTLESARPSHTSQYLCASSESSGSMSDTQYFGPGTRLTVL.

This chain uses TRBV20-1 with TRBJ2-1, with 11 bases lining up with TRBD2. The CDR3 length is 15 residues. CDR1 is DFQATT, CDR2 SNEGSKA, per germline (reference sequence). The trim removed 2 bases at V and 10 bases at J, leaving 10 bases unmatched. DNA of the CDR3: TGCAGTGCTAGATTTGGCACTAGCGGGAGATTAGAGCAGTTCTTC. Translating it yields CSARFGTSGRLEQFF.

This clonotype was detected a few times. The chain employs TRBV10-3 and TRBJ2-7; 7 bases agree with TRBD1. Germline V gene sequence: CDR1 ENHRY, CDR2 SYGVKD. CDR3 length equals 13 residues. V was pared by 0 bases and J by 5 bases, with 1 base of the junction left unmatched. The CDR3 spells CAISESTGHEQYV. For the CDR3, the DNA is TGTGCCATCAGTGAGTCGACAGGGCACGAGCAGTACGTC.

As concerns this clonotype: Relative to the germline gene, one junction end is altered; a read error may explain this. CDR3 loop: CATEIGNERFF. In nucleotides, the CDR3 is TGTGCCACCGAAATTGGCAATGAGCGGTTCTTC. The chain employs TRBV2 and TRBJ2-1; no clear D gene. CDR1 and CDR2 (germline): SNHLY, FYNNEI. The CDR3 has 11 amino acids. Variable domain in full (rest from reference TRBV2 and TRBJ2-1): EPEVTQTPSHQVTQMGQEVILRCVPISNHLYFYWYRQILGQKVEFLVSFYNNEISEKSEIFDDQFSVERPDGSNFTLKIRSTKLEDSAMYFCATEIGNERFFGPGTRLTVL.

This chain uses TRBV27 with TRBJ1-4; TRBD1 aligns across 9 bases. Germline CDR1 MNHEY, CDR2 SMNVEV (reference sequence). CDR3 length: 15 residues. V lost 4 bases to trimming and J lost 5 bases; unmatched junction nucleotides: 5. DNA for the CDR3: TGTGCCAGCAGTTCAACAGGGGGCCGGAATGAAAAACTGTTTTTT. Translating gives CASSSTGGRNEKLFF. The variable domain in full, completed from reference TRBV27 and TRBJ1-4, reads EAQVTQNPRYLITVTGKKLTVTCSQNMNHEYMSWYRQDPGLGLRQIYYSMNVEVTDKGDVPEGYKVSRKEKRNFPLILESPSPNQTSLYFCASSSTGGRNEKLFFGSGTQLSVL.

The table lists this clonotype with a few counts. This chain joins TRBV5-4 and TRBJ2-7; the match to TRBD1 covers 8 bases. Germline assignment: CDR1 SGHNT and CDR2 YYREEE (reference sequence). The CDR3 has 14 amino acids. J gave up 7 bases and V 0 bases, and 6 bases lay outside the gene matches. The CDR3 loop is CASSLAGGYSEQYV. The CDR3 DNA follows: TGTGCCAGCAGCTTGGCAGGGGGCTACTCGGAGCAGTACGTC.

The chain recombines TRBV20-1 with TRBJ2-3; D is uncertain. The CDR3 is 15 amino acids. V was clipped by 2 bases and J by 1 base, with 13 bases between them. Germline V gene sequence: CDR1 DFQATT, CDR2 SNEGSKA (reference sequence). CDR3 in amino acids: CSARPEVKGTDTQYF. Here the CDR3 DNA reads TGCAGTGCTAGACCCGAAGTAAAAGGCACAGATACGCAGTATTTT.

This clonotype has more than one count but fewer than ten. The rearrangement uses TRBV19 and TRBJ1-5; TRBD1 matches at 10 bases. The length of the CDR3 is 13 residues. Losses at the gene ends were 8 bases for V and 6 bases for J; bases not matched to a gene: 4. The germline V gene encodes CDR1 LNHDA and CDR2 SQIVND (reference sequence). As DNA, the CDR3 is TGTGCCAGTGACAGGGGGCAAAGTCAGCCCCAGCATTTT. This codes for CASDRGQSQPQHF.

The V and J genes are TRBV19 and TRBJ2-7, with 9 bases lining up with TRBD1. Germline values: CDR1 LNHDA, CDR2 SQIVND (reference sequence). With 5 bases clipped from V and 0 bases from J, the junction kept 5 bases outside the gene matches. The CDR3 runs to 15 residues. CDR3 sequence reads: CASSPGQGSSYEQYF. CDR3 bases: TGTGCCAGTAGTCCGGGACAGGGCAGCTCCTACGAGCAGTACTTC.

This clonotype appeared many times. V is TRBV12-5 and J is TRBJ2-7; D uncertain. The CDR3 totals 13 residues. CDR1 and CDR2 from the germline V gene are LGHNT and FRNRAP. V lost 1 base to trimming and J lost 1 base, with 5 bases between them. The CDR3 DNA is TGTGCTAGTGGTTTGGGTGGATCCTACGAGCAGTACTTC. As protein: CASGLGGSYEQYF.

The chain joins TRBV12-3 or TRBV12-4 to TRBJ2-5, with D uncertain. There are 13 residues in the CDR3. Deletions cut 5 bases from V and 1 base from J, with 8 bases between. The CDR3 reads CASSLHGQETQYF. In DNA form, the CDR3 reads TGTGCCAGCAGTCTTCATGGCCAAGAGACCCAGTACTTC.

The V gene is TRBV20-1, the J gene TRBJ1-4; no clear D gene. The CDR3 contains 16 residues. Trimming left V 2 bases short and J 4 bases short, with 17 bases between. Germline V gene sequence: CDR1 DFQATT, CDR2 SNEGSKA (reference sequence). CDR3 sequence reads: CSARPIGLGLNEKLFF. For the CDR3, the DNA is TGCAGTGCTAGACCTATTGGACTTGGACTTAATGAAAAACTGTTTTTT.

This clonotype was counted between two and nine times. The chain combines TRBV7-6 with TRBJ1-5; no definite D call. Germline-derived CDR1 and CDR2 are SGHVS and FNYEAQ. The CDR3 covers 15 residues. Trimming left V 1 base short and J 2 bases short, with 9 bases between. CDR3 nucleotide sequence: TGTGCCAGCAGCTTAGAAGGAAACCGCAATCAGCCCCAGCATTTT. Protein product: CASSLEGNRNQPQHF.

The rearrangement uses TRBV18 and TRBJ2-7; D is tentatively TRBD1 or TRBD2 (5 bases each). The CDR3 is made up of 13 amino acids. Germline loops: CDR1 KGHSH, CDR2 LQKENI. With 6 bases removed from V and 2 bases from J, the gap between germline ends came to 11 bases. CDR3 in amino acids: CASSRDLPYEQYF. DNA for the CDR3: TGTGCCAGCTCTCGGGACCTCCCCTACGAGCAGTACTTC.

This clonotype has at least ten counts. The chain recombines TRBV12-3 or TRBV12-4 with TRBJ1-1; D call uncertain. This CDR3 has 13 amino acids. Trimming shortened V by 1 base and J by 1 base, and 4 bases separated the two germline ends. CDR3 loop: CASSLGPNTEAFF. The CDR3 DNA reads TGTGCCAGCAGTTTAGGGCCGAACACTGAAGCTTTCTTT.